These T cell receptor beta chains were read from a single sample in a study of blood T cell repertoires in COVID-19. Here immunoSEQ multiplex PCR was the method, and the copy in TCRdb shows in-frame clones only, minus some. The sample carries under 250,000 clones, around 86% recorded once. Sequencing was carried out using peripheral blood. These receptors all stem from a woman aged 55-75 years who had recovered from COVID-19. Both conserved end residues are part of each CDR3. The D gene is left open where the match is weak. Clone size is not always given. Where it is, it says once, few, many or a class for expanded clones.

>TRBV11-3|TRBJ2-5|TRBD2|.
TGTGCCAGCAGCTTAGCCACTAGCGGGGGAGAAGAGACCCAGTACTTC
CASSLATSGGEETQYF
>TRBV5-4|TRBJ2-5|TRBD1|.
TGTGCCAGCAGCCCCGGGACAGGGGGCATCGAGACCCAGTACTTC
CASSPGTGGIETQYF
>TRBV5-1|TRBJ2-5|.|.
TGCGCCAGCAGCTCGAAAGCGGAGGAGACCCAGTACTTC
CASSSKAEETQYF
>TRBV7-3|TRBJ1-6|.|.
TGTGCCAGCAGCTTACAGGGGAGTTCACCCCTCCACTTT
CASSLQGSSPLHF
>TRBV21-1|TRBJ2-1|.|.
TGTGCCAGCAGCAAAGAAGGGGCTCGGGTAGCGCAGTTCTTC
CASSKEGARVAQFF
>TRBV5-4|TRBJ2-7|TRBD1|.
TGTGCCAGCAGCGCCATGGGACAGCCAACCTACGAGCAGTACTTC
CASSAMGQPTYEQYF
>TRBV5-4|TRBJ1-6|.|.
TGTGCCAGCAGGGGGGGTAATTCACCCCTCCACTTT
CASRGGNSPLHF
>TRBV7-2|TRBJ1-6|.|.
TGTGCCAGCAGCTTAGGACGGAGTTCACCCCTCCACTTT
CASSLGRSSPLHF
>TRBV7-3|TRBJ2-5|.|.
TGTGCCAGCAGCTTAGGCGGGGGCCCTCAAGAGACCCAGTACTTC
CASSLGGGPQETQYF
>TRBV11-3|TRBJ1-1|.|.
TGTGCCAGCAGCCCCACAGGGCGCACTGAAGCTTTCTTT
CASSPTGRTEAFF
>TRBV7-9|TRBJ2-2|.|.
TGTGCCAGCAGCTTCCCGTGGGGGGACACCGGGGAGCTGTTTTTT
CASSFPWGDTGELFF
>TRBV7-8|TRBJ1-6|TRBD1|.
TGTGCCAGCAGCCATCCCCCCGGCAGGGGGGAATATAATTCACCCCTCCACTTT
CASSHPPGRGEYNSPLHF
>TRBV18|TRBJ2-1|TRBD2|.
TGTGCCAGCTCACCCGGACTAGCGGGGAGGAATGAGCAGTTCTTC
CASSPGLAGRNEQFF
>TRBV7-2|TRBJ1-5|TRBD1|.
TGTGCCAGCAGCCTTACAGGGGGCGCCGGCAATCAGCCCCAGCATTTT
CASSLTGGAGNQPQHF
>TRBV19|TRBJ2-7|.|.
TGTGCCAGTAGTTACCCGGGGGGCCCGGGACGCGAAGGCGAGCAGTACTTC
CASSYPGGPGREGEQYF
>TRBV2|TRBJ2-3|TRBD2|many
TGTGCCAACTTCCTTAGCGGGGCTCCCACAGATACGCAGTATTTT
CANFLSGAPTDTQYF
>TRBV6-2/TRBV6-3|TRBJ1-4|.|.
TGTGCCAGCAGCACGCAAGGGGTCGGCACTAATGAAAAACTGTTTTTT
CASSTQGVGTNEKLFF
>TRBV5-4|TRBJ2-1|TRBD1|.
TGTGCCAGCAGCTCGGACAGGGGAAGGGGTGAGCAGTTCTTC
CASSSDRGRGEQFF
>TRBV5-6|TRBJ1-6|.|.
TGTGCCAGCAGGGGCAGGGAATCCTATAATTCACCCCTCCACTTT
CASRGRESYNSPLHF
>TRBV5-1|TRBJ1-2|TRBD1|few
TGCGCCAGCAGCTTACAGGGGCAGGGCTACACCTTC
CASSLQGQGYTF
>TRBV5-1|TRBJ1-1|.|.
TGCGCCAGCAGCTTGGAATCGGGGGGCGTCACTGAAGCTTTCTTT
CASSLESGGVTEAFF
>TRBV13|TRBJ2-7|.|few
TGTGCCAGCAGCCCCGGGACTTACGAGCAGTACTTC
CASSPGTYEQYF
>TRBV7-9|TRBJ2-2|.|.
TGTGCCAGCAGCCCCCAGACTCCTTCTAGGCCTAACACCGGGGAGCTGTTTTTT
CASSPQTPSRPNTGELFF
>TRBV19|TRBJ2-7|.|.
TGTGCCAGTTCGACCTGGCGGGAATTAGCCTACGAGCAGTACTTC
CASSTWRELAYEQYF
>TRBV7-8|TRBJ1-1|TRBD1|.
TGTGCCAGCAGCTTAGACAGGGGAGGCACTGAAGCTTTCTTT
CASSLDRGGTEAFF
>TRBV7-9|TRBJ2-3|TRBD2|.
TGTGCCATAACTAGCGGGGTAACAGATACGCAGTATTTT
CAITSGVTDTQYF
>TRBV29-1|TRBJ2-3|TRBD2|.
TGCAGCGTGGTGCGGGGGGCTAACACAGATACGCAGTATTTT
CSVVRGANTDTQYF
>TRBV18|TRBJ2-7|.|.
TGTGCCAGCTCACCAGAGACACGAACCTACGAGCAGTACTTC
CASSPETRTYEQYF
>TRBV28|TRBJ1-3|.|.
TGTGCCAGCAGTTCCCCTTTCCGGGGGGGAAACACCATATATTTT
CASSSPFRGGNTIYF